Described below is a single T cell receptor beta chain sequence and its context. Its antigen remains undetermined. The record has no base qualities; no much larger clone is one base away. Inclusive of the bounding cysteine and phenylalanine, the CDR3 is 16 residues long. CDR3 DNA is the only sequence kept; it has 48 bases, read in frame from the first base. The germline V gene sets CDR1 to KGHDR and CDR2 to SFDVKD. V is cut by 9 bases and J by 2 bases, and the space between the germline ends is 21 bases. These data belong to a study of CD8 T cells in Susac syndrome (dated by TCRdb to about 2019). About the full investigation: Of the Susac syndrome patients who were sequenced, under 10 were in clinical remission while about six had clinically active disease. Susac syndrome patients were therapy-naive, on corticosteroids (some also receiving IVIg), or on IVIg alone at blood withdrawal. Whether CD8+ T cell activation and differentiation in Susac syndrome was antigen driven was tested using repertoire sequencing. Study-wide conclusions, independent of this receptor: The study acknowledged that relatively few individuals were included in the TCR sequencing and HLA analysis. The CD4+ T cell repertoire of patients with Susac syndrome showed no detectable clonal expansion.

Peripheral blood CD8+ and CD4+ T cells from healthy donors, Susac syndrome patients and multiple sclerosis patients were profiled using high-throughput TCR beta sequencing. The Susac syndrome patients fulfilled recently defined diagnostic criteria for either definite or probable disease. Bulk CD8+ and CD4+ T cells were purified by magnetic negative isolation, while CD8+ TEMRA cells were enriched using FACS. Blood was collected in EDTA tubes and processed within 24 hours, with PBMCs isolated through density gradient centrifugation. PBMCs intended for TCR sequencing were cryopreserved in liquid nitrogen and thawed later in a water bath at 37 degrees C. The sorted or isolated CD4+, CD8+ and CD8+ TEMRA cells reached a purity of at least 90%. RNA was extracted with the RNeasy kit and about 0.5 to 1 ug was reverse transcribed using random hexamers. TCR beta CDR3 regions were amplified with the immunoSEQ multiplex PCR assay covering 54 Vbeta and 13 Jbeta segments. To correct PCR amplification bias, a synthetic template baseline was used for both primer optimization and computational correction. Per the authors' processing: Only productive sequences were kept, with reads annotated to V, D and J genes according to IMGT and analyzed in immunoSEQ Analyzer. Clonality was computed as one minus Shannon entropy normalized by log2 of the number of productive unique sequences. For each patient and control, public and private clones were evaluated within the 100 most prevalent clones. Clones were defined as Susac-specific when absent from the healthy and MS cohorts, from about 1,100 published viral clones and from other ImmuneACCESS disease sequences. Through fastp at Q25 and MiXCR, TCRdb rebuilt clones from the public reads, retaining in-frame beta chains. CDR3 protein duplicates are merged, each entry listing the most common genes and DNA. It is TCRdb's table, rather than the study itself, that gives the V and J calls and clone size. This sample comprises 150,000 or so distinct CDR3 sequences, approximately 95% of them detected only once. Together, the top ten hold 0.13% to 0.15% of the sample.

The specimen sequenced was CD4+ T cells from PBMCs. The chain is made from TRBV24-1 and TRBJ1-1, with an unclear D gene assignment. The receptor was isolated from a human donor with Susac syndrome. The DNA sequence follows: TGTGCCACCGGGGTCGTTCTGACGGACTTAAACACTGAAGCTTTCTTT. Its protein reads: CATGVVLTDLNTEAFF.